Sequencing of this T cell receptor (beta chain) was carried out in a study of T cells after yellow fever vaccination. Study outcomes and limitations: Post-booster repertoires contained most primary-vaccination clones again (around 96% CD4, about 90% CD8). Overlap between CD4 and CD8 compartments was detected for a small share of clonotypes. A secondary response was less intense yet reached its peak sooner, at day 5 versus 15.

Generation of TCR cDNA used 5'RACE template switching (which added a universal primer site and UMIs). MiXCR was run by TCRdb on the 5' RACE reads, yielding one entry per CDR3 protein. The data hold 350,000 or so distinct CDR3 sequences, with approximately 8% observed a single time. Germline values: CDR1 SEHNR, CDR2 FQNEAQ (reference sequence). Losses at the gene ends were 5 bases for V and 5 bases for J; bases not matched to a gene: 4. This CDR3 has 14 amino acids. The sample holds many counts of this clonotype. Antigen unknown. This TCR came from a man younger than 35 who received the YFV17D yellow fever vaccine. Sequenced material: PBMCs, taken more than 40 days after the first yellow fever vaccination. The V gene is TRBV7-9, the J gene TRBJ2-1; 9 bases map to TRBD1. The CDR3 sequence: CASSPGQGNNEQFF. In DNA, the CDR3 is TGTGCCAGCAGCCCAGGACAGGGGAACAATGAGCAGTTCTTC.